The source of this T cell receptor beta chain is a study of T cells after yellow fever vaccination. The wider study: With SMART-Seq v4 Ultra Low Input, the fractions containing low cell numbers were prepared.

This CDR3 has 13 residues. V lost 8 bases and J lost 5, with 15 bases in between. TCRdb re-called the 5' RACE reads through MiXCR, storing one row per CDR3 protein. The sample lists tens of thousands of distinct CDR3 sequences; over 6.5% were seen once. The specimen comprised CD8+ T cells sorted from PBMCs, sampled approximately 47 days after the first yellow fever vaccination. This chain joins TRBV12-3 or TRBV12-4 and TRBJ2-5, with D hard to call. This clonotype was sampled from a man aged 18 to 35 who received the YFV17D yellow fever vaccine. This CDR3 is CASGRGGGETQYF. The CDR3 bases are TGTGCCAGCGGGCGCGGCGGTGGGGAGACCCAGTACTTC.